The text below deals with one T cell receptor (beta chain). The entry originates in a study of blood T cell repertoires in COVID-19. For the study at large: The study drew acute and convalescent COVID-19 samples from the United States, Italy and Spain. Sources were T cells, B-cell-depleted T cells, or PBMCs; the material itself was cDNA or gDNA.

The CDR3 is 15 amino acids. The V gene's germline CDR1 is GTSNPN and CDR2 SVGIG (reference sequence). Trimming left V 1 base short and J 0 bases short, with 7 bases between. In the authors' methods: The assay estimated nucleated cells by amplifying reference gene primers. TCRdb keeps only in-frame clones here, not all; method: immunoSEQ multiplex PCR. V and J calls and clone size are given by that table; D and trimming were obtained from the DNA. The sample contains roughly 250,000 clones, around 88% of which appear only once. Sequencing was done on a sample of PBMCs or T cells enriched from blood (not recorded which). The clonotype comes from a man between 35 and 55 years old who had recovered from COVID-19. The chain has TRBV30 and TRBJ1-6; D is unclear. CDR3 nucleotide sequence: TGTGCCTGGAGTGCAGGAAGCTCCTATAATTCACCCCTCCACTTT. Amino acid sequence: CAWSAGSSYNSPLHF. The whole variable domain, remainder taken from reference TRBV30 and TRBJ1-6, is SQTIHQWPATLVQPVGSPLSLECTVEGTSNPNLYWYRQAAGRGLQLLFYSVGIGQISSEVPQNLSASRPQDRQFILSSKKLLLSDSGFYLCAWSAGSSYNSPLHFGNGTRLTVT.